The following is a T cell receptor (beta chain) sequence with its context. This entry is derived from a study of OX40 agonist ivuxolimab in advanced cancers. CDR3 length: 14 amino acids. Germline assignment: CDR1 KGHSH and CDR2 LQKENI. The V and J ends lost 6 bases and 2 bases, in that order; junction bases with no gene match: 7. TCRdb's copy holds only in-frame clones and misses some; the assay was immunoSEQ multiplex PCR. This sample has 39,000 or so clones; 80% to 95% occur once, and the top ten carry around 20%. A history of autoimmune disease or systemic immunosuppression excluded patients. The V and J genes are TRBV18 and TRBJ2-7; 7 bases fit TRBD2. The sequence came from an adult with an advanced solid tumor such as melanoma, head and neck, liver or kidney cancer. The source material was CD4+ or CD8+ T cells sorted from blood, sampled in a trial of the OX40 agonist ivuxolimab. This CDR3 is CASSLGLVTYEQYF. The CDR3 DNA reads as TGTGCCAGCTCCCTAGGACTAGTAACCTACGAGCAGTACTTC.